This TCR beta chain was sequenced during a study of cytomegalovirus exposure and HLA in healthy donors. This clone was found once. The antigen remains unidentified. Whole-study results and caveats: CMV antigen specificity was confirmed in vitro for a few CMV-associated chains.

Those who donated were healthy bone marrow donors. CDR3 length: 18 amino acids. The V end lost 0 bases, the J end lost 0 bases, and 17 bases lay between the germline ends. Germline-derived CDR1 and CDR2 are LGHNA and YSLEER. With 60 Vbeta and 13 Jbeta primers, the PCR was carried out. Sequenced by immunoSEQ multiplex PCR; TCRdb stores in-frame clones only, minus some. The repertoire holds some 110,000 clones, more than 75% seen once, with approximately 2% in the top ten. The sequence came from a woman in her forties in good health and CMV-seronegative. Sample: PBMCs. V usage is TRBV4-3 and J usage is TRBJ1-2, with a tentative D call TRBD1 (6 bases). Here the CDR3 reads CASSQDYYSQGSNYGYTF. The CDR3 DNA reads TGCGCCAGCAGCCAAGATTATTACAGCCAGGGGTCTAACTATGGCTACACCTTC.